Following are 31 T cell receptor beta chains from one sample sequenced in a study of blood T cell repertoires in COVID-19. Measured with immunoSEQ multiplex PCR; TCRdb has only the in-frame clones, and not every one. The sample carries about 100,000 clones, 79% recorded once. The sequenced sample consisted of peripheral blood. The receptors come from a woman of 80 years or more with active or convalescent COVID-19.

The chain carries TRBV12-3 or TRBV12-4 and TRBJ2-2; D not resolved. The CDR3 sequence is 13 residues long. V was shortened by 2 bases and J by 6 bases, with 7 bases between the two germline ends. The CDR3 coding sequence is TGTGCCAGCAGTTTAACGAGGTCCGGGGAGCTGTTTTTT. Translation: CASSLTRSGELFF.

The rearrangement links TRBV24-1 to TRBJ2-2, with 10 bases that match TRBD2. Trimming cost V 6 bases and J 4 bases; bases outside gene matches: 10. This CDR3 spans 17 amino acids. Germline CDR1 is KGHDR and CDR2 is SFDVKD. For the CDR3, the DNA is TGTGCCACCAGTCCGTCTAGCGGGAGCAAAGGCACCGGGGAGCTGTTTTTT. Its protein product is CATSPSSGSKGTGELFF.

The chain joins TRBV6-6 to TRBJ1-2; TRBD1 agrees at 8 bases. There are 14 residues in the CDR3. Germline V gene data show CDR1 as MNHNY and CDR2 as SVGAGI (reference sequence). Unmatched junction bases numbered 7, after V lost 6 bases and J lost 4 bases. CDR3 bases: TGTGCCAGCAGACTGGGACAGGTGATCTATGGCTACACCTTC. Protein: CASRLGQVIYGYTF.

V is TRBV7-9 and J is TRBJ2-5; 10 nucleotides line up with TRBD2. Per germline, CDR1 SEHNR and CDR2 FQNEAQ (reference sequence). This CDR3 has 15 amino acids. Unmatched junction bases numbered 8, after V lost 5 bases and J lost 5 bases. CDR3 coding DNA: TGTGCCAGCAGCCGCCAACTAGCGGGAAGGGAGACCCAGTACTTC. This translates into CASSRQLAGRETQYF.

V usage is TRBV29-1 and J usage is TRBJ2-3; possibly TRBD2 for D (6 bases). Trimming took 4 bases from V and 2 from J, leaving 13 bases between them. The CDR3 length is 14 residues. Germline V lookup: CDR1 SQVTM, CDR2 ANQGSEA. CDR3 region: CSVVGLSNTDTQYF. In DNA form, the CDR3 reads TGCAGCGTTGTGGGACTTTCAAACACAGATACGCAGTATTTT.

V gene TRBV28 combines with J gene TRBJ2-1; 10 bases fit TRBD2. This CDR3 has 14 amino acids. J was trimmed by 6 bases and V by 8 bases; bases with no gene match: 7. Germline loops: CDR1 MDHEN, CDR2 SYDVKM. The CDR3 loop is CASEGASGSNEQFF. CDR3 nucleotide sequence: TGTGCCAGCGAGGGGGCTAGCGGGAGCAATGAGCAGTTCTTC.

This rearrangement joins TRBV6-6 to TRBJ2-3; no reliable D call. In germline, CDR1 is MNHNY, CDR2 SVGAGI (reference sequence). Deletions cut 3 bases from V and 4 bases from J, with 5 bases between. The CDR3 has 12 residues. The CDR3 nucleotides are TGTGCCAGCAGTTATACGGCAGATACGCAGTATTTT. Translated, it gives CASSYTADTQYF.

The chain links TRBV7-2 to TRBJ1-3; 8 bases agree with TRBD1. The CDR3 runs to 16 residues. Per germline, CDR1 SGHTA and CDR2 FQGNSA. V lost 5 bases, J lost 0 bases, and 6 bases stayed unmatched. CDR3 amino acids: CASSPRTGYSGNTIYF. The CDR3 region has the DNA TGTGCCAGCAGCCCTCGGACAGGGTACTCTGGAAACACCATATATTTT.

The V call is TRBV4-3, the J call TRBJ2-5; 12 nucleotides align to TRBD2. V shed 0 bases, J shed 6 bases, and the junction held 11 bases outside the gene matches. This CDR3 is 18 amino acids long. The germline CDR1 and CDR2 sequences are LGHNA and YSLEER. CDR3 DNA: TGCGCCAGCAGCCAAGAGATCGCGACTAGCGGGAGTGGTAAGACCCAGTACTTC. Its protein product is CASSQEIATSGSGKTQYF.

V usage is TRBV5-1 and J usage is TRBJ1-5, with D uncertain. Germline V lookup: CDR1 SGHRS, CDR2 YFSETQ. CDR3 length equals 14 residues. V was trimmed by 2 bases and J by 3 bases, leaving 9 bases between them. The CDR3 bases are TGCGCCAGCAGCTTTGGGGAGATCAATCAGCCCCAGCATTTT. It encodes CASSFGEINQPQHF.

The CDR3: CASSGTGFMVGYTF. Written as DNA, the CDR3 is TGTGCCAGCAGCGGGACAGGGTTTATGGTTGGCTACACCTTC. The chain links TRBV6-5 to TRBJ1-2, with TRBD1 matching over 9 bases. CDR3 length equals 14 residues. With 6 bases clipped from V and 7 bases from J, the junction kept 9 bases outside the gene matches. Germline V gene lookup returns CDR1 MNHEY and CDR2 SVGAGI.

V usage is TRBV12-3 or TRBV12-4 and J usage is TRBJ1-6; D not certain. The CDR3 spans 12 residues. Trimming stripped 8 bases from V and 9 bases from J, with 11 bases between. CDR3 sequence reads: CASRWSGSPLHF. DNA for the CDR3: TGTGCCAGCCGATGGTCAGGTTCACCCCTCCACTTT.

The chain is built from TRBV7-2 and TRBJ2-6, with 8 bases aligning to TRBD2. The CDR3 runs 16 residues. Trimming took 0 bases from V and 2 from J; bases not matched to a gene: 0. Germline V lookup: CDR1 SGHTA, CDR2 FQGNSA. Here the CDR3 reads CASSLAGLAGANVLTF. The CDR3 DNA sequence: TGTGCCAGCAGCTTAGCGGGACTAGCTGGGGCCAACGTCCTGACTTTC.

The rearrangement joins TRBV7-3 to TRBJ2-3; 10 positions agree with TRBD2. CDR3 length equals 14 residues. With 4 bases clipped from V and 3 bases from J, the junction kept 1 base outside the gene matches. In germline, CDR1 is SGHTA, CDR2 FQGTGA. CDR3 in DNA: TGTGCCAGCAGCTCACTAGCGGGAACAGATACGCAGTATTTT. Translation: CASSSLAGTDTQYF.

J is TRBJ2-5 and V is TRBV6-5; 7 bases align to TRBD2. The junction had 7 bases not matched to a gene; V was cut back by 2 bases and J by 7 bases. This CDR3 region has 14 residues. CDR1 is MNHEY, CDR2 SVGAGI, per germline. The CDR3 DNA is TGTGCCAGCAGTTACCTAACGGGAGGAGGGACCCAGTACTTC. It encodes CASSYLTGGGTQYF.

This chain uses TRBV2 with TRBJ2-7; no definite D call. The CDR3 extends over 11 amino acids. Trimming shortened V by 3 bases and J by 9 bases, and 9 bases separated the two germline ends. Germline V CDR1 and CDR2: SNHLY, FYNNEI. The CDR3 spells CASSDQRMQYF. CDR3 in DNA: TGTGCCAGCAGTGACCAGAGGATGCAGTACTTC.

The rearrangement joins TRBV6-5 to TRBJ1-2; D remains unclear. Germline CDR1 reads MNHEY; CDR2 reads SVGAGI. V lost 4 bases and J lost 2, with 11 bases in between. The CDR3 covers 14 residues. CDR3 sequence reads: CASSSPGENYGYTF. CDR3 in DNA: TGTGCCAGCAGTTCCCCGGGAGAAAACTATGGCTACACCTTC.

The genes are TRBV13 and TRBJ2-7, with a weak D call TRBD2 (6 bases). Germline V gene data show CDR1 as PRHDT and CDR2 as FYEKMQ (reference sequence). V shed 1 base and J shed 2 bases, with 9 bases lying between them. This CDR3 has 14 residues. CDR3 nucleotides: TGTGCCAGCAGCTTAGCGGGGAGGCCCTACGAGCAGTACTTC. It yields the protein CASSLAGRPYEQYF.

The chain employs TRBV28 and TRBJ2-7; a weak D match, TRBD2 (6 bases). The CDR3 has 14 amino acids. Germline V gene sequence: CDR1 MDHEN, CDR2 SYDVKM. Trimming stripped 4 bases from V and 7 bases from J, with 17 bases between. Written as DNA, the CDR3 is TGTGCCAGCAGTTCTAGCGAGCCACCCAGGGAGCAGTACTTC. This encodes CASSSSEPPREQYF.

The chain combines TRBV5-4 with TRBJ2-5, with 10 bases lining up with TRBD1. Germline V CDR1 and CDR2: SGHNT, YYREEE (reference sequence). The CDR3 consists of 14 residues. The V and J ends lost 4 bases and 5 bases, in that order; junction bases with no gene match: 5. The CDR3 loop reads CASSGDRGEETQYF. The CDR3, as DNA: TGTGCCAGCAGCGGGGACAGGGGAGAGGAGACCCAGTACTTC.

The chain combines TRBV7-9 with TRBJ1-5; 8 bases are a match to TRBD1. V gave up 7 bases and J gave up 2 bases; unmatched junction bases: 10. Per the germline V gene, CDR1 is SEHNR and CDR2 is FQNEAQ (reference sequence). The CDR3 loop spans 16 amino acids. The CDR3 sequence: CASTPGGGGGNQPQHF. CDR3 in DNA: TGTGCCAGCACCCCAGGGGGCGGAGGGGGCAATCAGCCCCAGCATTTT.

The chain links TRBV10-3 to TRBJ2-7; 7 nucleotides agree with TRBD1. V shed 4 bases and J 3 bases; nucleotides not matched to a gene: 9. The CDR3 extends over 15 amino acids. CDR1 and CDR2 (germline): ENHRY, SYGVKD. The CDR3 region has the DNA TGTGCCATCAGTGTCCCAACTAGGGGGCTCTACGAGCAGTACTTC. It encodes CAISVPTRGLYEQYF.

Notes on this clone: Additional DNA sequences in this sample encode the identical CDR3. The V and J genes are TRBV7-2 and TRBJ1-1; D is undetermined. This CDR3 region has 13 residues. V was clipped by 2 bases and J by 5 bases, with 9 bases between them. The germline gives CDR1 SGHTA, CDR2 FQGNSA. CDR3 loop: CASSLRRGTEAFF. The CDR3 nucleotides read TGTGCCAGCAGCTTACGGAGAGGAACTGAAGCTTTCTTT.

The rearrangement links TRBV6-6 to TRBJ1-5; D is undetermined. The V gene's germline CDR1 is MNHNY and CDR2 SVGAGI (reference sequence). This CDR3 comprises 14 residues. V dropped 0 bases and J dropped 4 bases, with 7 bases sitting between them. For the CDR3, the DNA is TGTGCCAGCAGTTACTCCTGGGCGAATCAGCCCCAGCATTTT. Translation gives CASSYSWANQPQHF.

The chain links TRBV6-5 to TRBJ1-5; 9 bases line up with TRBD1. With 6 bases clipped from V and 4 bases from J, the junction kept 4 bases outside the gene matches. The CDR3 is 14 amino acids. The germline V gene encodes CDR1 MNHEY and CDR2 SVGAGI. The CDR3 reads CASRGQGINQPQHF. As DNA, the CDR3 is TGTGCCAGCAGAGGACAGGGGATTAATCAGCCCCAGCATTTT.

CDR3 sequence: CASSMVRDTAGEQYF. CDR3 nucleotides: TGTGCCAGTAGTATGGTGCGGGATACCGCGGGCGAGCAGTACTTC. The chain carries TRBV19 and TRBJ2-7; possibly TRBD2 for D (6 bases). Trimming removed 3 bases at V and 6 bases at J, with 18 bases between. The length of the CDR3 is 15 residues. From germline, CDR1 is LNHDA and CDR2 SQIVND (reference sequence).

The rearrangement uses TRBV5-4 and TRBJ1-4; a possible D gene is TRBD1 (5 bases). V lost 4 bases and J 3 bases, leaving 10 bases between the germline ends. The CDR3 has 14 amino acids. Germline lookup yields CDR1 SGHNT and CDR2 YYREEE (reference sequence). In DNA form, the CDR3 reads TGTGCCAGCAGCCAGGGTAGGGCTAATGAAAAACTGTTTTTT. Translated, it gives CASSQGRANEKLFF.

This clone has only one observation. The V call is TRBV7-2, the J call TRBJ2-1; D might be TRBD1 (5 bases). Trimming left V 2 bases short and J 4 bases short, with 12 bases between. CDR3 size: 15 residues. The germline V gene has CDR1 SGHTA and CDR2 FQGNSA. CDR3 loop: CASSLQGVGYNEQFF. For the CDR3, the DNA is TGTGCCAGCAGCTTACAAGGGGTAGGTTACAATGAGCAGTTCTTC. Full variable domain (outside the CDR3, taken from reference TRBV7-2 and TRBJ2-1): GAGVSQSPSNKVTEKGKDVELRCDPISGHTALYWYRQSLGQGLEFLIYFQGNSAPDKSGLPSDRFSAERTGGSVSTLTIQRTQQEDSAVYLCASSLQGVGYNEQFFGPGTRLTVL.

This chain uses TRBV9 with TRBJ2-1; possibly TRBD2 for D (6 bases). This CDR3 spans 14 amino acids. The V gene's germline CDR1 is SGDLS and CDR2 YYNGEE. V dropped 0 bases and J dropped 4 bases, with 8 bases sitting between them. The CDR3 bases are TGTGCCAGCAGCGTAGAACGGGGGTACAATGAGCAGTTCTTC. Protein: CASSVERGYNEQFF. Full variable domain (outside the CDR3, taken from reference TRBV9 and TRBJ2-1): DSGVTQTPKHLITATGQRVTLRCSPRSGDLSVYWYQQSLDQGLQFLIQYYNGEERAKGNILERFSAQQFPDLHSELNLSSLELGDSALYFCASSVERGYNEQFFGPGTRLTVL.

This sequence joins TRBV7-9 and TRBJ2-5; 7 bases agree with TRBD1. CDR1 SEHNR and CDR2 FQNEAQ come from the germline V gene (reference sequence). J lost 9 bases, V lost 5 bases, and 6 bases had no gene match. This CDR3 spans 12 amino acids. CDR3 region: CASSQQGTAQYF. The CDR3 nucleotides are TGTGCCAGCAGCCAACAGGGGACGGCCCAGTACTTC.

The V gene is TRBV18, the J gene TRBJ2-5, with 13 bases matching TRBD2. From germline, CDR1 is KGHSH and CDR2 LQKENI. This CDR3 has 18 residues. Losses at the gene ends were 4 bases for V and 0 bases for J; bases not matched to a gene: 8. The CDR3 region is CASSHPGTSGMYQETQYF. The CDR3 nucleotides are TGTGCCAGCTCACACCCCGGGACTAGCGGGATGTACCAAGAGACCCAGTACTTC.